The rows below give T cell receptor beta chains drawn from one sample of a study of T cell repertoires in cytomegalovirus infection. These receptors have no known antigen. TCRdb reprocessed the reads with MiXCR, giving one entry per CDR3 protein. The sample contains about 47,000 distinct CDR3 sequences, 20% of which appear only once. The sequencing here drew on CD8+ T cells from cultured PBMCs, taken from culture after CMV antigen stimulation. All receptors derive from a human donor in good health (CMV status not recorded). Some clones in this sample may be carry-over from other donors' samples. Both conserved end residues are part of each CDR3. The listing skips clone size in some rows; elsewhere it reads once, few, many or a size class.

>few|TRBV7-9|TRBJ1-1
CASSLAHLSRNTEAFF
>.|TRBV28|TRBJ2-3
CASTLSGADTDTQYF
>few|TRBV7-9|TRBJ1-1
CASSRPRGANTEAFF
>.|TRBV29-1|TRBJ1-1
CSVALRDRGTEAFF
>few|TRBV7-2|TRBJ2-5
CASSPGGIPQETQYF
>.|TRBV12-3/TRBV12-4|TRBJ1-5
CASSLRAGNQPQHF
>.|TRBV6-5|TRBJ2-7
CASGGQGADEQYF
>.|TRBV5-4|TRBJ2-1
CAIREGSYNEQFF
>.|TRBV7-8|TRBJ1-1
CASSLRDRGIPEAFF
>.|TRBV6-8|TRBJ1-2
CASSYRVEKTNYGYTF
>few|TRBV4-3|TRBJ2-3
CASSQEGRGPSPGTDTQYF
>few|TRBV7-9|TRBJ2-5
CASSLGGQETQYF
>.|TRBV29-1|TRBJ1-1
CSVVVAETEAFF
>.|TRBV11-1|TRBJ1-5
CASSWGSNQPQHF
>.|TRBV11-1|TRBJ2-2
CASSSSLDLGGADTGELFF
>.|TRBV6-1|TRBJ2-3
CASREVGGPDTQYF
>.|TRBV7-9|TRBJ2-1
CASSHGGAYNEQFF
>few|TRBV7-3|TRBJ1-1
CASRAPGSQPGDTEAFF
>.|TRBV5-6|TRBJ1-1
CASSLEGLSNTEAFF
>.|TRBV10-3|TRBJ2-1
CAISEWGQGNEQFF
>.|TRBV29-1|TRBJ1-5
CSVEGGFGQPQHF
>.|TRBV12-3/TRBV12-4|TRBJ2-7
CASSHGQPYEQYF
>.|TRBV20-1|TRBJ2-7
CSAGDRGPYEQYF
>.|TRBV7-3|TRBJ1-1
CASSPSGSGTEAFF
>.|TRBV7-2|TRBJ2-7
CASSGPSVAGGPWEQYF
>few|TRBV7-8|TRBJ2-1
CASSLVVSGNQYNEQFF
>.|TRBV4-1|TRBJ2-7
CASSQGLAGDYEQYF
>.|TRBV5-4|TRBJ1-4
CASSLDGLGTGDEKLFF
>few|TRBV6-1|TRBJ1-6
CASNTFTSSYNSPLHF
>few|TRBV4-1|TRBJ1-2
CASSQLDRLETDYGYTF
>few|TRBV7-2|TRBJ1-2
CASSLAARGYTF
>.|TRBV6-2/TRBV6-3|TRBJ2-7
CASSSAAGGLYEQYF
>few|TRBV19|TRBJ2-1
CASSMDQRGITEQFF
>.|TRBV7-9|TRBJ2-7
CASSLWTRPGRSSYEQYF
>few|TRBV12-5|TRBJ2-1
CASGSGQVNNEQFF
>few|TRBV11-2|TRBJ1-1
CASSFTRVGNTEAFF
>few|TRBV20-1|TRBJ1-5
CSAHRGGAGQPQHF
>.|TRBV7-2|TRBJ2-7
CASSSPGTGTYEQYF
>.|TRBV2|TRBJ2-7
CASTGRGRTYEQYF
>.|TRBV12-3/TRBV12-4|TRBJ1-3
CASSLTGLGNTIYF
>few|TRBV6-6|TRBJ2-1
CASSLRGAAYNEQFF
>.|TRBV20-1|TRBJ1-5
CSARAVNQPQHF
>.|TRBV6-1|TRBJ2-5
CASSGGDRNRFQETQYF
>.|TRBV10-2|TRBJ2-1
CASNPTGTAYNEQFF
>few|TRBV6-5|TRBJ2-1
CASSYSGAPDEQFF
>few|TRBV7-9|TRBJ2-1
CASSPNQGADYNEQFF
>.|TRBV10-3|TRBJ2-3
CAILDGLGSDTQYF
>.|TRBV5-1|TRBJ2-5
CASSFPKRQGLETQYF
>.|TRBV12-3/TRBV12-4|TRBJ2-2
CASSSGQENTGELFF